This T cell receptor beta chain was sequenced for a study of a mutant IDH1 vaccine in newly diagnosed glioma. Looking at the study overall: Vaccination started 4-6 weeks after radiotherapy alone, or with temozolomide cycles. Treated patients, around 60% male and around 38% female, averaged about 40 years of age. The therapy given earlier, which was standard therapy, consisted of radiotherapy, temozolomide, or both, and most of the patients received both. Study-wide findings and caveats: Pseudoprogression appeared independent of alterations in top peripheral clonotypes.

Worth noting for this clone: Antigen: not known.

Described time point: week 11, during vaccination. In every dose of vaccine, 300 ug of mutant IDH1 20-mer peptide was given alongside topical imiquimod. CDR1 MDHEN and CDR2 SYDVKM come from the germline V gene. The trim removed 7 bases at V and 6 bases at J, leaving 9 bases unmatched. This CDR3 spans 14 amino acids. Data came from immunoSEQ multiplex PCR; TCRdb stores just in-frame clones and leaves some out. This table holds fewer than 70,000 clones, 89% found once. The V call is TRBV28, the J call TRBJ2-1, with 7 nucleotides matching TRBD1. The clonotype comes from a man aged 40-49 years with glioma. The specimen comprised PBMCs, sampled from a glioma patient whose treatment included an IDH1 peptide vaccine. The chain's CDR3 is CASNQAGTVNEQFF. DNA of the CDR3: TGTGCCAGCAATCAGGCTGGGACAGTCAATGAGCAGTTCTTC.